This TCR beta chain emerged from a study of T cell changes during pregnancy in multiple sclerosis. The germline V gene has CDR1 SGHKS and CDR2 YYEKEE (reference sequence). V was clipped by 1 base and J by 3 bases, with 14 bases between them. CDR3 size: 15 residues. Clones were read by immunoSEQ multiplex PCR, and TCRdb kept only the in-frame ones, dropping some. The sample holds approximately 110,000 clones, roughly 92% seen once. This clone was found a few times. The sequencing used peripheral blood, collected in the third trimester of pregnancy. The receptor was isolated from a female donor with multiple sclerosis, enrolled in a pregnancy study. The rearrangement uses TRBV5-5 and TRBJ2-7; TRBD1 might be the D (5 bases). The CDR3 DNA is TGTGCCAGCAGCTTGTCCCCCCAACAGGACTACGAGCAGTACTTC. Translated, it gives CASSLSPQQDYEQYF.